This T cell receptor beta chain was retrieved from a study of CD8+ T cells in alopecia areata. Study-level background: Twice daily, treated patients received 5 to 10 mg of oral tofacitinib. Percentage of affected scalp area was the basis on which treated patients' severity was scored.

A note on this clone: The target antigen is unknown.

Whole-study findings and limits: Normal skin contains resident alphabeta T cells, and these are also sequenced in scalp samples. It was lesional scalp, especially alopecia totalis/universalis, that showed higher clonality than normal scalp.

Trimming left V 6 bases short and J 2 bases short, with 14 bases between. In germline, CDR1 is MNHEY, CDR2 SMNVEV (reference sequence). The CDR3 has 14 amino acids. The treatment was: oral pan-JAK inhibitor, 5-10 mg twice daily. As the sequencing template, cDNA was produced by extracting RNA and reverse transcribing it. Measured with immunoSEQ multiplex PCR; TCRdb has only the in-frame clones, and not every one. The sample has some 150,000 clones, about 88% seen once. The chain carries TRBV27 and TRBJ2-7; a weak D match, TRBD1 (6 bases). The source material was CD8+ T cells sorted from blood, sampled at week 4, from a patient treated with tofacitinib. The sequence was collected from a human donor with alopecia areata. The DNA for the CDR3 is TGTGCCAGCAGCCGAGGACAGACAGCCTACGAGCAGTACTTC. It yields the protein CASSRGQTAYEQYF.